The 11 T cell receptor beta chains below were found in one sample sequenced in a study of regulatory T cells in long-lasting Graves disease. To make TCR beta libraries, researchers used iRepertoire HTBI primers and Arm-PCR of CDR3 regions. TCRdb fed the multiplex PCR reads into MiXCR, producing one record per CDR3 protein. The sample consists of over 300,000 distinct CDR3 sequences, roughly a sixth of them appearing once. The time point: newly diagnosed GD, antithyroid drugs for less than 3 months. From PBMCs, RNA was extracted and then used to make the TCR library. Specimen: peripheral blood mononuclear cells (PBMCs), collected at new diagnosis, from a patient treated with antithyroid drugs. These receptors all stem from a female donor with Graves disease.

A few counts support this clonotype. The V gene is TRBV7-9, the J gene TRBJ2-7, with D maybe TRBD2 (5 bases). The V gene lost 4 bases and the J gene lost 1 base, with 11 bases spanning the gap. There are 14 residues in the CDR3. Germline V CDR1 and CDR2: SEHNR, FQNEAQ (reference sequence). CDR3 bases: TGTGCCAGCAGCTCACTAGGACGGTCCTACGAGCAGTACTTC. This encodes CASSSLGRSYEQYF.

This clonotype was detected ten times or more. The rearrangement uses TRBV28 and TRBJ2-5; TRBD2 might be the D (6 bases). The V and J ends lost 2 bases and 5 bases respectively, with 21 bases between them. Germline CDR1 reads MDHEN; CDR2 reads SYDVKM. The CDR3 is 17 residues long. The CDR3 DNA reads as TGTGCCAGCAGTTTAGGCTTTAGGTCGGGAGAGGGGGAGACCCAGTACTTC. It yields the protein CASSLGFRSGEGETQYF.

This clonotype was counted at least ten times. The chain joins TRBV6-1 to TRBJ1-2; possible D gene TRBD1, 5 bases. Trimming took off 0 bases at V and 7 bases at J, with 24 bases between the two ends. In germline, CDR1 is MNHNS, CDR2 SASEGT. This CDR3 comprises 18 residues. CDR3 amino acids: CASSEAPTNRAGQLGYTF. The CDR3 DNA is TGTGCCAGCAGTGAAGCGCCCACAAATCGGGCCGGACAACTTGGCTACACCTTC.

This clonotype was counted many times. The J gene is TRBJ2-3, the V gene TRBV20-1; no clear D. Germline V lookup: CDR1 DFQATT, CDR2 SNEGSKA (reference sequence). The CDR3 length is 13 residues. The ends were cut back, 1 base at V and 5 bases at J, with 10 bases in the middle. For the CDR3, the DNA is TGCAGTGCTAGAGTGGGTAGTATAGATACGCAGTATTTT. Translation: CSARVGSIDTQYF.

This clonotype has at least ten counts. In DNA form, the CDR3 reads TGCGCCAGCAGCCCCGGGACAGGGCCTCGCTCTGGAAACACCATATATTTT. This codes for CASSPGTGPRSGNTIYF. The J gene is TRBJ1-3, the V gene TRBV5-1, with 9 bases matching TRBD1. Trimming took 4 bases from V and 0 from J; bases not matched to a gene: 8. CDR3 length equals 17 residues. In germline, CDR1 is SGHRS, CDR2 YFSETQ.

This clonotype was observed a handful of times. This may be a read error: a much more frequent sequence differs by one nucleotide. The CDR3 ends on some other residue instead of the conserved phenylalanine or tryptophan, so this is likely a read error. This chain links TRBV12-3 or TRBV12-4 with TRBJ1-2; 7 nucleotides agree with TRBD1. V trimming: 6 bases; J trimming: 1 base; junction bases outside the gene matches: 5. The CDR3 runs 14 residues. In nucleotides, the CDR3 is TGTGCCAGCAGGTACAGGGGAGGTAACTATGGCTACACCTCC. It encodes CASRYRGGNYGYTS.

This clonotype was picked up many times. The rearrangement uses TRBV19 and TRBJ1-1; D is unresolved. This CDR3 spans 14 amino acids. The ends were cut back, 6 bases at V and 3 bases at J, with 14 bases in the middle. From germline, CDR1 is LNHDA and CDR2 SQIVND (reference sequence). The CDR3, as DNA: TGTGCCAGTAGGGGCGGGTCCGCTGACACTGAAGCTTTCTTT. Its protein is CASRGGSADTEAFF. The variable domain in full, with the rest retrieved from reference TRBV19 and TRBJ1-1, is DGGITQSPKYLFRKEGQNVTLSCEQNLNHDAMYWYRQDPGQGLRLIYYSQIVNDFQKGDIAEGYSVSREKKESFPLTVTSAQKNPTAFYLCASRGGSADTEAFFGQGTRLTVV.

In its sample, this clonotype was seen many times. The chain recombines TRBV28 with TRBJ2-7; 7 bases match TRBD1. Germline V gene sequence: CDR1 MDHEN, CDR2 SYDVKM. The CDR3 length is 13 residues. J was trimmed by 6 bases and V by 6 bases; bases with no gene match: 8. DNA for the CDR3: TGTGCCAGCAGAGTTAGGGGGCACCGCGAGCAGTACTTC. Its protein product is CASRVRGHREQYF.

This clonotype was detected ten times or more. This chain connects TRBV5-4 to TRBJ1-1, with D perhaps matching TRBD1 (5 bases). The CDR3 consists of 14 residues. The V and J ends lost 4 bases and 4 bases respectively, with 14 bases between them. CDR1 SGHNT and CDR2 YYREEE come from the germline V gene (reference sequence). This chain's CDR3 is CASSQNRDPTEAFF. In nucleotides, the CDR3 is TGTGCCAGCAGCCAAAACCGGGACCCCACTGAAGCTTTCTTT.

This chain links TRBV7-2 with TRBJ2-1; D remains ambiguous. Germline CDR1 reads SGHTA; CDR2 reads FQGNSA. The CDR3 has 14 amino acids. V lost 1 base and J 10 bases, leaving 14 bases between the germline ends. This CDR3 is CASSLDNYPYEQFF. The CDR3 DNA is TGTGCCAGCAGCTTAGACAACTACCCTTACGAGCAGTTCTTC.

On this clonotype: This could be a read error, since a much larger clone is one nucleotide away. The chain is built from TRBV20-1 and TRBJ2-1; 7 nucleotides agree with TRBD1. CDR1 is DFQATT and CDR2 is SNEGSKA in the germline V gene (reference sequence). The CDR3 runs to 14 residues. The chain's CDR3 is CSAPARQGPNEQSF. For the CDR3, the DNA is TGCAGTGCCCCGGCCCGACAGGGCCCCAATGAGCAGTCCTTC.